This T cell receptor (beta chain) was recovered during a study of blood T cell repertoires in COVID-19. About the research overall: Italy, Spain and the United States were the sources of the convalescent and acute COVID-19 samples.

This CDR3 is built from 16 residues. The trim removed 4 bases at V and 5 bases at J, leaving 14 bases unmatched. The germline CDR1 and CDR2 sequences are SGHRS and YFSETQ. Cohorts were assigned according to the clinical history that participants reported. In the original analysis: For nucleated cells, counts were estimated from reference gene primer amplification. Produced via immunoSEQ multiplex PCR; TCRdb's table is partial and in-frame only. D and trimming were read from the DNA, whereas the V and J calls and clone size are those reported in that table. The sample holds approximately 470,000 clones; 87% are singletons and the top ten take roughly 0.7%.

The V and J genes are TRBV5-1 and TRBJ1-2; 7 positions agree with TRBD1. The specimen sequenced was PBMCs or T cells enriched from blood (not recorded which). This TCR derives from a woman younger than 30 who had recovered from COVID-19. This CDR3 is CASSRGLQGPFYGYTF. The CDR3 nucleotides read TGCGCCAGCAGCCGGGGGTTACAGGGGCCTTTTTATGGCTACACCTTC.